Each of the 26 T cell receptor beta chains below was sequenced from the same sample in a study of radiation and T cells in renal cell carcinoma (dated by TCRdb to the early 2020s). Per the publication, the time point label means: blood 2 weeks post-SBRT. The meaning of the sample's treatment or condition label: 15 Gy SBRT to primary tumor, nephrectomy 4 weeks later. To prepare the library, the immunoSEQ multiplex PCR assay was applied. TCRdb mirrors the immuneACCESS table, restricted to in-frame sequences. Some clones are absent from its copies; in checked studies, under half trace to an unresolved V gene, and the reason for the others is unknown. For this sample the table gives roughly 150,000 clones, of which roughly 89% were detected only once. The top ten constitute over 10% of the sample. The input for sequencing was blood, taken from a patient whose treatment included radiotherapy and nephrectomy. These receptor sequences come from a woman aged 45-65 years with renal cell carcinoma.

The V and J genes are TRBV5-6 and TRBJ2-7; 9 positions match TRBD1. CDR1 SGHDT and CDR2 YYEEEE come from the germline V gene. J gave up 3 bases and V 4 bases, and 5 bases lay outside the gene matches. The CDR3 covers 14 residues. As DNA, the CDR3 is TGTGCCAGCAGCCTGGGACAGGGAGGCTACGAGCAGTACTTC. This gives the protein CASSLGQGGYEQYF.

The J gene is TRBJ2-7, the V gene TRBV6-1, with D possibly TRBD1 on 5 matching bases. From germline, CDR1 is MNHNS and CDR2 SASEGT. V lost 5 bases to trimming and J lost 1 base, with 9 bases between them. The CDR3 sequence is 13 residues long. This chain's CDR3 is CASSRGSSYEQYF. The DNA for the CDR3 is TGTGCCAGCAGTAGGGGTTCATCCTACGAGCAGTACTTC.

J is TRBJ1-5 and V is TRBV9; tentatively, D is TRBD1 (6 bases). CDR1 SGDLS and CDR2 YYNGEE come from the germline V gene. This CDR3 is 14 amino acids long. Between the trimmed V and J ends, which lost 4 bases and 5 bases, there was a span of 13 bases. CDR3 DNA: TGTGCCAGCAGCCCAAAACCAGGGGATCAGCCCCAGCATTTT. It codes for CASSPKPGDQPQHF.

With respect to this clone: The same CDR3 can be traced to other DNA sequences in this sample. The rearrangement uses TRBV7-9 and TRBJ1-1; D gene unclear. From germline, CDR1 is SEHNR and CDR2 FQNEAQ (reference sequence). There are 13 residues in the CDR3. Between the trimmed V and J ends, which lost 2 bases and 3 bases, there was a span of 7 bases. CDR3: CASSLFGDTEAFF. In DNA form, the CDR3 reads TGTGCCAGCAGCTTATTTGGGGACACTGAAGCTTTCTTT.

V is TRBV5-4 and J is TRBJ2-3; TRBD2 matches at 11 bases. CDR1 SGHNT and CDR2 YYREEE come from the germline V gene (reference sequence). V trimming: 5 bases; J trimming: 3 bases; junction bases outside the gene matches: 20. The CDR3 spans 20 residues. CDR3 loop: CASSRPRGGTSGGWTDTQYF. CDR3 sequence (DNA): TGTGCCAGCAGTCGTCCGCGCGGGGGTACTAGCGGGGGTTGGACAGATACGCAGTATTTT.

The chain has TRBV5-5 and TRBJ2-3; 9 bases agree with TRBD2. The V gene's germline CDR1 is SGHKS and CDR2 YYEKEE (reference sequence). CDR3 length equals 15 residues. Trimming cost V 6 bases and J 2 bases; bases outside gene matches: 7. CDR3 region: CASTATSGYTDTQYF. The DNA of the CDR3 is TGTGCCAGCACCGCGACTAGCGGATACACAGATACGCAGTATTTT.

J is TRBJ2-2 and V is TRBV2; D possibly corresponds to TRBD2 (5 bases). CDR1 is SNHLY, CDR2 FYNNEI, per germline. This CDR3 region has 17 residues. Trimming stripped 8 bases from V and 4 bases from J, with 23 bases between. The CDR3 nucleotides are TGTGCCAGCGTTGGGATTAGGACCCAAGGAGGCACCGGGGAGCTGTTTTTT. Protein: CASVGIRTQGGTGELFF.

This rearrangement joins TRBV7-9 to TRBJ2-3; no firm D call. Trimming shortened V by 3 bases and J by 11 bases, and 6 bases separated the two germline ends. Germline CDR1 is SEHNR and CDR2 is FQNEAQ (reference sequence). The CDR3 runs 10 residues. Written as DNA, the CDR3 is TGTGCCAGCAGCTTCCAGGAGCAGTATTTT. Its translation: CASSFQEQYF.

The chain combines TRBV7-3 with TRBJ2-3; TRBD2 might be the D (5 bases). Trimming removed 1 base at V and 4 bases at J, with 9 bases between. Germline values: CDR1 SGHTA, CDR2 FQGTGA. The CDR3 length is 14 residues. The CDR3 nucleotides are TGTGCCAGCAGCTTAATGATCGGGGCAGATACGCAGTATTTT. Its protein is CASSLMIGADTQYF.

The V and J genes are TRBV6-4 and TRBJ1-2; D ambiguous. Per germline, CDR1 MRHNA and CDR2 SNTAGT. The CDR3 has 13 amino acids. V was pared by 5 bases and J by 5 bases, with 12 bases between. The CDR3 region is CASSPYREYGYTF. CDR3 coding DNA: TGTGCCAGCAGTCCTTACCGGGAGTATGGCTACACCTTC.

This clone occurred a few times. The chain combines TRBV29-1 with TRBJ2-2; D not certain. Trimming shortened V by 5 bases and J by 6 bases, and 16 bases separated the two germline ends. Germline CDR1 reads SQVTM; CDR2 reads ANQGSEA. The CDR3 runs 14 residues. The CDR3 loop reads CSVPGGVSAGELFF. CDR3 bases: TGCAGCGTTCCCGGTGGGGTTTCCGCCGGGGAGCTGTTTTTT.

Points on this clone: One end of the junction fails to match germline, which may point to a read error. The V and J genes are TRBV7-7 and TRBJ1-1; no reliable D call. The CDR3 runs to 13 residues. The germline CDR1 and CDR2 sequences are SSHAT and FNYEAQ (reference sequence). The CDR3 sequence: CASSLQMNTEAFF. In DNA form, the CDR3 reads TGTGCTAGCAGCTTACAGATGAACACTGAAGCTTTCTTT. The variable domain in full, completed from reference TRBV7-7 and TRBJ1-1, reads GAGVSQSPRYKVTKRGQDVTLRCDPISSHATLYWYQQALGQGPEFLTYFNYEAQPDKSGLPSDRFSAERPEGSISTLTIQRTEQRDSAMYRCASSLQMNTEAFFGQGTRLTVV.

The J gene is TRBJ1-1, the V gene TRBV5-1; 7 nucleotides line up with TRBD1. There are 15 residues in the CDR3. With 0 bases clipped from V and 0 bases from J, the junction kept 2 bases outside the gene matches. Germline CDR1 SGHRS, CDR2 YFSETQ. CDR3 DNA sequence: TGCGCCAGCAGCTTGGGGGACAGCCTGAACACTGAAGCTTTCTTT. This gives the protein CASSLGDSLNTEAFF.

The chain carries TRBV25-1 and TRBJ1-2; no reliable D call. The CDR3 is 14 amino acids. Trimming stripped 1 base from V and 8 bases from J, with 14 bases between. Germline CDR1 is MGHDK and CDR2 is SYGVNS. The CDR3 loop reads CASSEFLSGGGYTF. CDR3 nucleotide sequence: TGTGCCAGCAGTGAATTCCTTTCTGGAGGGGGCTACACCTTC.

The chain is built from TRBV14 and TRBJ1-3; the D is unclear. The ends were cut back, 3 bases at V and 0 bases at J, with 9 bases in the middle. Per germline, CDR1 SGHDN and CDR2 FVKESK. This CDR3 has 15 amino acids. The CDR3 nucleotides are TGTGCCAGCAGCCAGGCGAGGATCTCTGGAAACACCATATATTTT. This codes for CASSQARISGNTIYF. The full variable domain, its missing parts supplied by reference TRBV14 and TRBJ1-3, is EAGVTQFPSHSVIEKGQTVTLRCDPISGHDNLYWYRRVMGKEIKFLLHFVKESKQDESGMPNNRFLAERTGGTYSTLKVQPAELEDSGVYFCASSQARISGNTIYFGEGSWLTVV.

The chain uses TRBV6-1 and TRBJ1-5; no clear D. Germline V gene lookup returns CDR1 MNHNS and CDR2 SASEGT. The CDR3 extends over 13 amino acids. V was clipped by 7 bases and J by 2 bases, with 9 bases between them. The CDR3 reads CASMQDGNQPQHF. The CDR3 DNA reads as TGTGCCAGCATGCAAGACGGCAATCAGCCCCAGCATTTT.

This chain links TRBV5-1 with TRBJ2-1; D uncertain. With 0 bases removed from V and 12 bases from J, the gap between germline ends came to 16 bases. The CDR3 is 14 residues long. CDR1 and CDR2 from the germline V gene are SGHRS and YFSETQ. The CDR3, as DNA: TGCGCCAGCAGCTTGGGGGATTCCCCCAGTGGGCAGTTCTTC. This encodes CASSLGDSPSGQFF. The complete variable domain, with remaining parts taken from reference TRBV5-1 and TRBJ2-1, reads KAGVTQTPRYLIKTRGQQVTLSCSPISGHRSVSWYQQTPGQGLQFLFEYFSETQRNKGNFPGRFSGRQFSNSRSEMNVSTLELGDSALYLCASSLGDSPSGQFFGPGTRLTVL.

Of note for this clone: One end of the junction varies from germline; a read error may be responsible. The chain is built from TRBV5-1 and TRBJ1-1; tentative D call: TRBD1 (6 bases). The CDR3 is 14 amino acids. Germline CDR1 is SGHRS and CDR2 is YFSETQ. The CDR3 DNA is TGCGCCAGCACCTTGGACAGCATGAACACTGAAGCTTTCTTT. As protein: CASTLDSMNTEAFF.

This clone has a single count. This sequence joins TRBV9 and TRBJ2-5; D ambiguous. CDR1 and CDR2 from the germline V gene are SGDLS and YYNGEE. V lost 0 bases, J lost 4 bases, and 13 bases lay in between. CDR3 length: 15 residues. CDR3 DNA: TGTGCCAGCAGCGTAGTCCAAGGCTCCGTAGAGACCCAGTACTTC. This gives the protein CASSVVQGSVETQYF.

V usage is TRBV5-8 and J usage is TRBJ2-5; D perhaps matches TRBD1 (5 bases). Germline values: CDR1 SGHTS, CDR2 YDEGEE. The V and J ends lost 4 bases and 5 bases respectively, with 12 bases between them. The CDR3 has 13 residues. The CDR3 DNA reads TGTGCCAGCAGCCCAGGGTTTGGGGAGACCCAGTACTTC. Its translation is CASSPGFGETQYF. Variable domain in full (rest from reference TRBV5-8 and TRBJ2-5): EAGVTQSPTHLIKTRGQQATLRCSPISGHTSVYWYQQALGLGLQFLLWYDEGEERNRGNFPPRFSGRQFPNYSSELNVNALELEDSALYLCASSPGFGETQYFGPGTRLLVL.

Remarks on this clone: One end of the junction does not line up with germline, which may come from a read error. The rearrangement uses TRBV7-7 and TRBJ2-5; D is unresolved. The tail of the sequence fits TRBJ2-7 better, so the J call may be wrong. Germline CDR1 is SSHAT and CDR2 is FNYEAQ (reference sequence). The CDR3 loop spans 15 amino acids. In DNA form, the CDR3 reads TGTGCTAGCAGCTTAGAGGCAGGTTCTTCCTACGAGCAGTACTTC. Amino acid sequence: CASSLEAGSSYEQYF.

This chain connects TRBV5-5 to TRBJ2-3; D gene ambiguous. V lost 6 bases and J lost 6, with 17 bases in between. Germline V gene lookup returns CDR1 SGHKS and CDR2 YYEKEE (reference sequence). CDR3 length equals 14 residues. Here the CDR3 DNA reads TGTGCCAGCATACCGGGCCCAAGCCGGGATACGCAGTATTTT. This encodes CASIPGPSRDTQYF.

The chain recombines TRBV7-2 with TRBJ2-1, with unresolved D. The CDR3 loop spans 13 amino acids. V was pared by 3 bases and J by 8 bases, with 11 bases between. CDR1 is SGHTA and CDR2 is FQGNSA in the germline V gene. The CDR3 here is CASSFQVRDEQFF. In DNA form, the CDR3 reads TGTGCCAGCAGCTTTCAGGTCCGGGATGAGCAGTTCTTC.

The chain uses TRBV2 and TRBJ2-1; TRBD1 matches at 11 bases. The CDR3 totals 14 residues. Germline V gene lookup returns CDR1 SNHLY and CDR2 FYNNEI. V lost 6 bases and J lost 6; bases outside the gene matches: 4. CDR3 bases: TGTGCCAGCAGACCGGGACAGGGGGGCAATGAGCAGTTCTTC. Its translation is CASRPGQGGNEQFF.

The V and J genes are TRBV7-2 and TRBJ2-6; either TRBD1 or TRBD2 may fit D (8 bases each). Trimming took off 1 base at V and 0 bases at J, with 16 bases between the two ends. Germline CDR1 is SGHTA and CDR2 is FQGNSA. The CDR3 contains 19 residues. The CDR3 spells CASSLVSGTGSSGANVLTF. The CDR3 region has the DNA TGTGCCAGCAGCTTAGTTAGCGGGACAGGTAGCTCTGGGGCCAACGTCCTGACTTTC.

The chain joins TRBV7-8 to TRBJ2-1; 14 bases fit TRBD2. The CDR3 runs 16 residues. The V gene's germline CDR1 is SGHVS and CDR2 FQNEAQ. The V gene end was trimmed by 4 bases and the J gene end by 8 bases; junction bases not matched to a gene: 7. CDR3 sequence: CASSSRLAGGYDEQFF. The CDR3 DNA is TGTGCCAGCAGCTCGAGACTAGCGGGGGGGTATGATGAGCAGTTCTTC.